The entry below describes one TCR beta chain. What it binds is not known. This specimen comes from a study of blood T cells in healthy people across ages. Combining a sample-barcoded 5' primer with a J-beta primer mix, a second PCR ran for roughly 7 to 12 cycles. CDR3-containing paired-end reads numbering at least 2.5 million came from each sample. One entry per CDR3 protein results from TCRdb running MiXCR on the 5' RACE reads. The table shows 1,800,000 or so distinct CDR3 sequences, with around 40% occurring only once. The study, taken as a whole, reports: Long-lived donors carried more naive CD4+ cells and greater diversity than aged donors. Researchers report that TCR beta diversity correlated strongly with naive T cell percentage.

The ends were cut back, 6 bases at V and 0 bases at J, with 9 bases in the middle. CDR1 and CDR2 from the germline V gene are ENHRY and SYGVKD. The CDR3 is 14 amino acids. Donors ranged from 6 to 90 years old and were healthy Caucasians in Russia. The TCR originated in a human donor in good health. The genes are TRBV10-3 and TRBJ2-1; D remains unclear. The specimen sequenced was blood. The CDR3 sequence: CAIRDTCSYNEQFF. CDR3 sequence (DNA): TGTGCCATCAGAGACACGTGCTCCTACAATGAGCAGTTCTTC.